This T cell receptor beta chain was observed in a study of blood T cell repertoires in COVID-19. About the study: The United States, Italy and Spain provided the acute and convalescent COVID-19 samples.

Those enrolled in Seattle joined during active infection and were followed longitudinally afterward. The table came from immunoSEQ multiplex PCR; TCRdb's copy has only in-frame clones and leaves some out. The sample carries fewer than 350,000 clones, about 91% recorded once. This CDR3 comprises 16 residues. The V end was cut by 4 bases, the J end by 7 bases, with 23 bases between. CDR1 is SGHNT, CDR2 YYREEE, per germline (reference sequence). The clonotype was recovered from a young woman with COVID-19, enrolled during active disease. The chain uses TRBV5-4 and TRBJ1-2; maybe TRBD1 (6 bases). The specimen sequenced was peripheral blood. CDR3 sequence: CASSPARGSRTGGYTF. DNA for the CDR3: TGTGCCAGCAGCCCCGCCAGGGGCTCTAGGACGGGTGGCTACACCTTC.